These T cell receptor beta chains were read from a single sample in a study of blood T cell repertoires in COVID-19. Some clones are missing from TCRdb's copy, which holds only in-frame ones; the method was immunoSEQ multiplex PCR. The repertoire holds some 120,000 clones, with approximately 80% as singletons. Material: peripheral blood. The receptor source for this set is a human donor in a cohort sampled during active COVID-19. The CDR3 runs from the conserved cysteine through the conserved F or W.

J	V	CDR3
TRBJ1-4	TRBV28	CASTSAGEKLFF
TRBJ1-1	TRBV15	CATSAQGNTEAFF
TRBJ2-7	TRBV19	CASSLSPGTGDDEQYF
TRBJ2-3	TRBV28	CASSTRTGDTDTQYF
TRBJ1-6	TRBV27	CASGRGRNSPLHF
TRBJ2-4	TRBV5-1	CASSPQGAGKNIQYF
TRBJ2-2	TRBV28	CASSSPKLAGGRSLFF
TRBJ1-1	TRBV6-6	CASSYFWNTEAFF
TRBJ1-5	TRBV5-1	CASSLAGNSNQPQHF
TRBJ1-1	TRBV5-1	CASSTGDMNTEAFF
TRBJ1-5	TRBV6-5	CASRRTGRSNQPQHF
TRBJ1-2	TRBV7-9	CASSLGTGGYTF
TRBJ2-1	TRBV9	CASSVLGGPFDEQFF
TRBJ1-5	TRBV19	CASNNEGGGGQPQHF
TRBJ1-2	TRBV28	CASSFRDLGYGYTF
TRBJ2-2	TRBV5-1	CASSPPPGTGELFF